Each of the 31 T cell receptor beta chains below was sequenced from the same sample in a study of cytomegalovirus exposure and HLA in healthy donors. Assay used: immunoSEQ multiplex PCR; TCRdb lists only in-frame clones, some missing. The table has 100,000 to 150,000 clones, around 86% seen once. The sequencing input was PBMCs. The receptors were sampled from a woman younger than 30 in good health and CMV-seronegative.

The chain joins TRBV2 to TRBJ2-7, with 14 positions matching TRBD2. Germline-derived CDR1 and CDR2 are SNHLY and FYNNEI. The V gene end was trimmed by 4 bases and the J gene end by 3 bases; junction bases not matched to a gene: 2. CDR3 length: 15 residues. CDR3 region: CASSGGTSGSYEQYF. DNA of the CDR3: TGTGCCAGCAGTGGGGGGACTAGCGGGAGCTACGAGCAGTACTTC. The variable domain in full, with the rest retrieved from reference TRBV2 and TRBJ2-7, is EPEVTQTPSHQVTQMGQEVILRCVPISNHLYFYWYRQILGQKVEFLVSFYNNEISEKSEIFDDQFSVERPDGSNFTLKIRSTKLEDSAMYFCASSGGTSGSYEQYFGPGTRLTVT.

The J gene is TRBJ2-7, the V gene TRBV6-1; 11 positions agree with TRBD2. Germline CDR1 MNHNS, CDR2 SASEGT. The CDR3 contains 14 residues. The V segment lost 7 bases and the J segment 0 bases; nucleotides outside the gene matches: 2. The DNA for the CDR3 is TGTGCCAGCACGGGACTAGCGGCCTCCTACGAGCAGTACTTC. As protein: CASTGLAASYEQYF.

The gene calls are TRBV7-2 and TRBJ2-1; TRBD2 agrees at 13 bases. After removal of 5 bases from V and 7 bases from J, the junction contained 8 bases not matched to a gene. The CDR3 extends over 16 amino acids. Germline-derived CDR1 and CDR2 are SGHTA and FQGNSA. In DNA, the CDR3 is TGTGCCAGCAGCCCTCGACTAGCGGGAGGTTTGAATGAGCAGTTCTTC. It yields the protein CASSPRLAGGLNEQFF.

CDR3 in amino acids: CASSPSTGTGELFF. The DNA for the CDR3 is TGTGCCAGCTCACCTTCGACAGGCACCGGGGAGCTGTTTTTT. The chain is built from TRBV18 and TRBJ2-2; possible D gene TRBD1, 6 bases. V was trimmed by 3 bases and J by 4 bases, leaving 9 bases between them. CDR3 length: 14 residues. Germline CDR1 KGHSH, CDR2 LQKENI.

The chain links TRBV6-6 to TRBJ1-1; 9 bases fit TRBD1. CDR1 and CDR2 from the germline V gene are MNHNY and SVGAGI (reference sequence). After removal of 5 bases from V and 4 bases from J, the junction contained 2 bases not matched to a gene. There are 13 residues in the CDR3. CDR3 protein: CASSRTGVTEAFF. In DNA, the CDR3 is TGTGCCAGCAGTAGGACAGGGGTCACTGAAGCTTTCTTT.

The chain is built from TRBV16 and TRBJ1-2, with TRBD1 identical over 7 bases. V shed 2 bases, J shed 5 bases, and the junction held 2 bases outside the gene matches. This CDR3 has 13 residues. Germline V gene sequence: CDR1 KGHSY, CDR2 FQNENV. CDR3 sequence reads: CASSQDRDYGYTF. For the CDR3, the DNA is TGTGCCAGCAGCCAAGACAGGGATTATGGCTACACCTTC.

This chain connects TRBV7-8 to TRBJ1-1; D gene ambiguous. The germline V gene has CDR1 SGHVS and CDR2 FQNEAQ. CDR3 length: 12 residues. The V end lost 3 bases, the J end lost 11 bases, and 13 bases lay between the germline ends. This CDR3 reads CASSLIGAVAFF. The CDR3 DNA follows: TGTGCCAGCAGCTTGATCGGCGCGGTTGCTTTCTTT.

The chain has TRBV13 and TRBJ2-7, with 8 bases that match TRBD1. Germline values: CDR1 PRHDT, CDR2 FYEKMQ (reference sequence). With V trimmed by 4 bases and J by 3 bases, 5 bases remained unmatched. This CDR3 comprises 14 residues. The CDR3 DNA follows: TGTGCCAGCAGCTCGACAGGGGTTAGCTACGAGCAGTACTTC. Its protein product is CASSSTGVSYEQYF.

V gene TRBV5-1 combines with J gene TRBJ2-2, with D possibly being TRBD2 (6 bases). The CDR3 contains 15 residues. Trimming took 4 bases from V and 3 from J, leaving 13 bases between them. From germline, CDR1 is SGHRS and CDR2 YFSETQ. CDR3 region: CASSQAPGDTGELFF. CDR3 DNA: TGCGCCAGCAGCCAGGCTCCGGGGGACACCGGGGAGCTGTTTTTT. The variable domain in full, with the rest retrieved from reference TRBV5-1 and TRBJ2-2, is KAGVTQTPRYLIKTRGQQVTLSCSPISGHRSVSWYQQTPGQGLQFLFEYFSETQRNKGNFPGRFSGRQFSNSRSEMNVSTLELGDSALYLCASSQAPGDTGELFFGEGSRLTVL.

The chain joins TRBV28 to TRBJ2-1, with no clear D. Germline V gives CDR1 MDHEN, CDR2 SYDVKM. The V gene lost 8 bases and the J gene lost 9 bases, with 17 bases spanning the gap. The CDR3 is 13 residues long. CDR3 sequence reads: CASRFPLSAEQFF. The CDR3 DNA is TGTGCCAGCCGCTTCCCTCTGAGCGCTGAGCAGTTCTTC. Complete variable domain (other parts from reference TRBV28 and TRBJ2-1): DVKVTQSSRYLVKRTGEKVFLECVQDMDHENMFWYRQDPGLGLRLIYFSYDVKMKEKGDIPEGYSVSREKKERFSLILESASTNQTSMYLCASRFPLSAEQFFGPGTRLTVL.

The V call is TRBV29-1, the J call TRBJ2-4; no clear D gene. The CDR3 sequence is 11 residues long. CDR1 is SQVTM, CDR2 ANQGSEA, per germline. The V end was cut by 7 bases, the J end by 6 bases, with 10 bases between. CDR3 in DNA: TGCAGCGCCGAACGGGTAAACATTCAGTACTTC. This gives the protein CSAERVNIQYF.

CDR3 region: CASSSVPGQGALEQYF. The CDR3 region has the DNA TGTGCCAGCAGCTCCGTGCCGGGACAGGGGGCGCTCGAGCAGTACTTC. The genes are TRBV7-9 and TRBJ2-7; 12 bases agree with TRBD1. After removal of 4 bases from V and 6 bases from J, the junction contained 10 bases not matched to a gene. The CDR3 is 16 residues long. Per germline, CDR1 SEHNR and CDR2 FQNEAQ (reference sequence). Full variable domain (missing parts from reference TRBV7-9 and TRBJ2-7): DTGVSQNPRHKITKRGQNVTFRCDPISEHNRLYWYRQTLGQGPEFLTYFQNEAQLEKSRLLSDRFSAERPKGSFSTLEIQRTEQGDSAMYLCASSSVPGQGALEQYFGPGTRLTVT.

CDR3 sequence: CASTSPGTAGYTF. The CDR3 region has the DNA TGTGCCAGCACCTCCCCGGGAACAGCCGGCTACACCTTC. The chain has TRBV2 and TRBJ1-2; D uncertain. The CDR3 has 13 residues. Germline V CDR1 and CDR2: SNHLY, FYNNEI. V shed 7 bases and J shed 8 bases, with 17 bases lying between them.

The genes are TRBV7-8 and TRBJ2-7, with 13 bases identical to TRBD2. The CDR3 sequence is 18 residues long. Trimming at V came to 2 bases and at J to 3 bases, leaving 10 bases not matched to a gene. Germline CDR1 is SGHVS and CDR2 is FQNEAQ. The CDR3 protein is CASSLRRTSGSKSYEQYF. DNA for the CDR3: TGTGCCAGCAGCTTACGCCGGACTAGCGGGAGTAAAAGCTACGAGCAGTACTTC.

This chain joins TRBV7-8 and TRBJ1-5; a weak D match, TRBD1 (5 bases). Trimming took 4 bases from V and 6 from J, leaving 10 bases between them. CDR1 SGHVS and CDR2 FQNEAQ come from the germline V gene. This CDR3 is built from 13 residues. CDR3 sequence: CASSYARGQPQHF. As DNA, the CDR3 is TGTGCCAGCAGCTACGCAAGGGGTCAGCCCCAGCATTTT.

The chain carries TRBV6-4 and TRBJ2-7; 13 bases line up with TRBD2. The V segment lost 2 bases and the J segment 0 bases; nucleotides outside the gene matches: 16. The CDR3 is 21 residues long. Looked up from germline, CDR1 is MRHNA and CDR2 is SNTAGT. CDR3 nucleotides: TGTGCCAGCAGTGACCTGCCGGGACTAGCGGGAAGGGGGGGAGTCTCCTACGAGCAGTACTTC. It codes for CASSDLPGLAGRGGVSYEQYF.

The V and J genes are TRBV7-9 and TRBJ2-5, with D possibly being TRBD1 (6 bases). The ends were cut back, 2 bases at V and 3 bases at J, with 13 bases in the middle. Per the germline V gene, CDR1 is SEHNR and CDR2 is FQNEAQ (reference sequence). The CDR3 totals 15 residues. CDR3 in DNA: TGTGCCAGCAGCTTAAGGCAGGGGACCAAAGAGACCCAGTACTTC. Translating gives CASSLRQGTKETQYF.

This chain uses TRBV5-6 with TRBJ1-1, with 12 nucleotides matching TRBD1. Losses at the gene ends were 0 bases for V and 4 bases for J; bases not matched to a gene: 4. CDR1 SGHDT and CDR2 YYEEEE come from the germline V gene. The CDR3 spans 16 residues. The CDR3 DNA is TGTGCCAGCAGCTTGGCCGGGACAGGGGGCCTCACTGAAGCTTTCTTT. Translated, it gives CASSLAGTGGLTEAFF.

V gene TRBV7-3 combines with J gene TRBJ2-1, with TRBD2 identical over 9 bases. The CDR3 loop spans 15 amino acids. Trimming cost V 5 bases and J 4 bases; bases outside gene matches: 6. Germline V gene data show CDR1 as SGHTA and CDR2 as FQGTGA. The CDR3 sequence: CASSPVAGAYNEQFF. The CDR3 nucleotides are TGTGCCAGCAGCCCAGTAGCGGGGGCATACAATGAGCAGTTCTTC.

The rearrangement uses TRBV6-6 and TRBJ1-2; possibly TRBD1 for D (6 bases). Germline CDR1 and CDR2: MNHNY and SVGAGI (reference sequence). V was shortened by 7 bases and J by 6 bases, with 18 bases between the two germline ends. The CDR3 runs 14 residues. This CDR3 is CASTDVGGRNGYTF. The CDR3 DNA reads TGTGCCAGCACCGACGTCGGGGGGCGGAATGGCTACACCTTC.

The V gene is TRBV7-3, the J gene TRBJ2-5; D call uncertain. The CDR3 is 14 residues long. Germline V gene lookup returns CDR1 SGHTA and CDR2 FQGTGA. Deletions cut 1 base from V and 1 base from J, with 7 bases between. The DNA for the CDR3 is TGTGCCAGCAGCTTAATCCCCGGCCAAGAGACCCAGTACTTC. The encoded protein is CASSLIPGQETQYF.

This chain uses TRBV11-2 with TRBJ2-7; 7 nucleotides match TRBD1. Germline values: CDR1 SGHAT, CDR2 FQNNGV. The CDR3 sequence is 14 residues long. V gave up 5 bases and J gave up 2 bases; unmatched junction bases: 6. The DNA for the CDR3 is TGTGCCAGCAGCCATGGACAGGACCCCTACGAGCAGTACTTC. Translating gives CASSHGQDPYEQYF. The complete variable domain, with remaining parts taken from reference TRBV11-2 and TRBJ2-7, reads EAGVAQSPRYKIIEKRQSVAFWCNPISGHATLYWYQQILGQGPKLLIQFQNNGVVDDSQLPKDRFSAERLKGVDSTLKIQPAKLEDSAVYLCASSHGQDPYEQYFGPGTRLTVT.

This chain connects TRBV2 to TRBJ1-5; perhaps TRBD1 as D (6 bases). The V end lost 1 base, the J end lost 0 bases, and 10 bases lay between the germline ends. Germline lookup yields CDR1 SNHLY and CDR2 FYNNEI. This CDR3 contains 16 residues. CDR3 nucleotide sequence: TGTGCCAGCAGTGAAGAGGGGGTCGGTAGCAATCAGCCCCAGCATTTT. Translated: CASSEEGVGSNQPQHF.

This clone showed up just a few times. This sequence joins TRBV11-2 and TRBJ2-7, with D tentatively TRBD1 (6 bases). Looked up from germline, CDR1 is SGHAT and CDR2 is FQNNGV. CDR3 length equals 12 residues. Trimming removed 4 bases at V and 9 bases at J, with 13 bases between. The CDR3 DNA is TGTGCCAGCAGCTCCGGATACAGGGCGCAGTACTTC. This gives the protein CASSSGYRAQYF.

This chain uses TRBV15 with TRBJ1-5, with 9 positions matching TRBD1. Germline V lookup: CDR1 LNHNV, CDR2 YYDKDF (reference sequence). The CDR3 consists of 15 residues. The ends lost 3 bases at V and 6 bases at J; junction bases unmatched: 6. The CDR3 DNA reads TGTGCCACCAGCAGGATGGGACAGGGAACTCAGCCCCAGCATTTT. It is translated as CATSRMGQGTQPQHF.

V usage is TRBV5-4 and J usage is TRBJ2-7, with D possibly being TRBD1 (6 bases). V dropped 4 bases and J dropped 3 bases, with 17 bases sitting between them. Germline V CDR1 and CDR2: SGHNT, YYREEE (reference sequence). This CDR3 spans 15 amino acids. The CDR3 loop is CASSLRVSGDYEQYF. The CDR3 region has the DNA TGTGCCAGCAGCCTCCGGGTCTCAGGGGACTACGAGCAGTACTTC.

The chain recombines TRBV11-2 with TRBJ2-1; D unresolved. Per germline, CDR1 SGHAT and CDR2 FQNNGV. The germline V and J ends were trimmed by 0 bases and 12 bases, with 9 bases remaining between them. This CDR3 has 12 amino acids. The CDR3 DNA reads as TGTGCCAGCAGCTTAGATAGCTCGGGGCAGTTCTTC. Protein sequence: CASSLDSSGQFF.

This sequence joins TRBV4-1 and TRBJ1-4, with TRBD1 as a possible D gene (6 bases). V lost 5 bases and J lost 0, with 13 bases in between. CDR1 and CDR2 (germline): MGHRA, YSYEKL. The CDR3 sequence is 16 residues long. The CDR3 is CASSTGEGATNEKLFF. CDR3 in DNA: TGCGCCAGCAGCACTGGCGAGGGGGCAACTAATGAAAAACTGTTTTTT.

The chain couples TRBV7-3 to TRBJ2-1, with 13 bases aligning to TRBD2. J lost 5 bases, V lost 6 bases, and 10 bases had no gene match. Germline CDR1 SGHTA, CDR2 FQGTGA. The CDR3 consists of 17 residues. CDR3 DNA: TGTGCCAGCAGTCCCACTAGCGGGAGGGCAATGAACAATGAGCAGTTCTTC. As protein: CASSPTSGRAMNNEQFF.

The chain has TRBV16 and TRBJ1-1; TRBD1 aligns across 8 bases. Trimming took 2 bases from V and 6 from J; bases not matched to a gene: 8. The CDR3 is made up of 15 amino acids. The germline CDR1 and CDR2 sequences are KGHSY and FQNENV. The CDR3 coding sequence is TGTGCCAGCAGCCAAGTACAGGGGGATTGGGCTGAAGCTTTCTTT. The encoded protein is CASSQVQGDWAEAFF.

This sequence joins TRBV11-3 and TRBJ1-1; D is unresolved. With 5 bases removed from V and 4 bases from J, the gap between germline ends came to 8 bases. This CDR3 has 12 residues. Germline assignment: CDR1 SGHNT and CDR2 YENEEA. CDR3 in DNA: TGTGCCAGCAGCCTACTAGGCACTGAAGCTTTCTTT. Protein: CASSLLGTEAFF.